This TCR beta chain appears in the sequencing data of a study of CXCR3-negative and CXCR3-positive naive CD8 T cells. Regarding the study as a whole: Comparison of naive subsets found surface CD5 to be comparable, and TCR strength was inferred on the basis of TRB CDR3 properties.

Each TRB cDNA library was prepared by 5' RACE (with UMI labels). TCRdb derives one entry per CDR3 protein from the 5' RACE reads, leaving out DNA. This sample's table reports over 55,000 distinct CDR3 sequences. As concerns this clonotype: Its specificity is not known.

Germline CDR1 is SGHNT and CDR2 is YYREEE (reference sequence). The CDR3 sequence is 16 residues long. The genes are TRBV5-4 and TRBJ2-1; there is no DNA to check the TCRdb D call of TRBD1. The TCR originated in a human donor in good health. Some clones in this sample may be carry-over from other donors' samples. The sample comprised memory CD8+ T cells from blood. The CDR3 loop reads CASTLSTGLKWDEQFF.